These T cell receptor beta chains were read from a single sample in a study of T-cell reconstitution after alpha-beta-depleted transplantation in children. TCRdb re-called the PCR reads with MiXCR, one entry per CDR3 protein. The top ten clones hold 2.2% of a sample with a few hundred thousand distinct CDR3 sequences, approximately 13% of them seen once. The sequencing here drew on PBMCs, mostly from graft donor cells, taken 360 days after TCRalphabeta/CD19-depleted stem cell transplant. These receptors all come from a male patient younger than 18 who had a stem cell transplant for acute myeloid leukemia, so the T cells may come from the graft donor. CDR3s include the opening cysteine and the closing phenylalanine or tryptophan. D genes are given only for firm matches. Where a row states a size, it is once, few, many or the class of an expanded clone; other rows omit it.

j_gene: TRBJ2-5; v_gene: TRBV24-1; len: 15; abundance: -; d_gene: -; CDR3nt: TGTGCCACCAGTGATAGACAGGCGTACCAAGAGACCCAGTACTTC; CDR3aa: CATSDRQAYQETQYF
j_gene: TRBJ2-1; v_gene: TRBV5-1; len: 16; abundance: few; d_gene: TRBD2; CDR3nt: TGCGCCAGCAGCTTGACCGGGACTAGCGGGAGGTATGAGCAGTTCTTC; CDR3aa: CASSLTGTSGRYEQFF
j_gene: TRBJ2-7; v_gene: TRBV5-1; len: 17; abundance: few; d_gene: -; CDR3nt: TGCGCCAGCAGCGCACCTACAGGATTGTCACACTCCTACGAGCAGTACTTC; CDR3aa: CASSAPTGLSHSYEQYF
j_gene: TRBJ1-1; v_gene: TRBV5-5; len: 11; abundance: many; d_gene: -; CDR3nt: TGTGCCAGCAGCTGGGCGCGTCAAGCTTTCTTT; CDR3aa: CASSWARQAFF
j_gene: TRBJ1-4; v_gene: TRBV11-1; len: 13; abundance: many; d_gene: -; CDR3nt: TGTGCCAGCAGCTTCGGAGTTAATGAAAAACTGTTTTTT; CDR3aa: CASSFGVNEKLFF
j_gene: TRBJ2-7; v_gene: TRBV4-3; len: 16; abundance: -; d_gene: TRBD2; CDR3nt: TGCGCCAGCAGCCACACACTAGCGGGAGGGTCCTACGAGCAGTACTTC; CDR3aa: CASSHTLAGGSYEQYF
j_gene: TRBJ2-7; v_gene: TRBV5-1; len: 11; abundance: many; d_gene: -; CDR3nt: TGCGCCAGCAGCTTCCTCAACGAGCAGTACTTC; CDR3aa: CASSFLNEQYF
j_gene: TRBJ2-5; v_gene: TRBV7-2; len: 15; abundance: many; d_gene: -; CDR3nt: TGTGCCAGCAGCCGCGGCCTGGGGTACCAAGAGACCCAGTACTTC; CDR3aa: CASSRGLGYQETQYF
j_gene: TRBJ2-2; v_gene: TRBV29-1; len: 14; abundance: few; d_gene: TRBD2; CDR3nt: TGCAGCGCTCGGAAGCGGGAGAACACCGGGGAGCTGTTTTTT; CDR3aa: CSARKRENTGELFF
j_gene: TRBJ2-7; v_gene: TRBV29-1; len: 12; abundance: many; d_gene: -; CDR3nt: TGCAGCGTTGACCCGGGGAACTACGAGCAGTACTTC; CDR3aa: CSVDPGNYEQYF
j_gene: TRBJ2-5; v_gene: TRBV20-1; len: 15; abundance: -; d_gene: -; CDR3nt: TGCAGTGCGAGGGGGGGAGCCGAGTTCTGGGAGACCCAGTACTTC; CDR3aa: CSARGGAEFWETQYF
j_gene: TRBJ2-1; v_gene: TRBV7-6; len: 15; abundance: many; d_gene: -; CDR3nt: TGTGCCAGCAGCTTAGAGGGACACTTGAGGGATGAGCAGTTCTTC; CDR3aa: CASSLEGHLRDEQFF
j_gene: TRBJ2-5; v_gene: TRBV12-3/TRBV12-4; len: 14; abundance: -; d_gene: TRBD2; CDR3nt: TGTGCCAGCAGTTTATGGGTCGGGGGGGAGACCCAGTACTTC; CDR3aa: CASSLWVGGETQYF
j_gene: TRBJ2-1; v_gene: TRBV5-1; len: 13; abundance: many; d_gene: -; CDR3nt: TGCGCCAGCAGCGCGGGGCCACACAATGAGCAGTTCTTC; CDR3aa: CASSAGPHNEQFF
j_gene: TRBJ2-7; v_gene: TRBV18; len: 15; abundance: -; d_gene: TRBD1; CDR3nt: TGTGCCAGCTCAGCACGGGACAGGGGGACGGGCGAGCAGTACTTC; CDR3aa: CASSARDRGTGEQYF
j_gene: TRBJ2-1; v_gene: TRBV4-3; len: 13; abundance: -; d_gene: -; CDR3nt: TGCGCCAGCAGCCAAACCCCGGTGGGGCCGCTCGAATTC; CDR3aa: CASSQTPVGPLEF
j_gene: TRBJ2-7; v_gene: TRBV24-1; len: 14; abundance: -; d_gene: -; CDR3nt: TGTGCCACCAGTGAGTCCGCGTGGGGGTACGAGCAGTACTTC; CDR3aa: CATSESAWGYEQYF
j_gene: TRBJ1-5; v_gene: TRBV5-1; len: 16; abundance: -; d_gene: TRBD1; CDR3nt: TGCGCCAGCAGCCCCTCCGCGGACAGGGTTAATCAGCCCCAGCATTTT; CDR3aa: CASSPSADRVNQPQHF
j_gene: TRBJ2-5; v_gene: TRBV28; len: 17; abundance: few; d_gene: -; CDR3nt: TGTGCCAGCAGTTTACTCCAAGGACTGCCAGGGATGGGGACCCAGTACTTC; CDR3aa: CASSLLQGLPGMGTQYF
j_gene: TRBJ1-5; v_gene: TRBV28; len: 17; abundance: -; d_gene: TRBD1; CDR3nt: TGTGCCAGCAGTTTCAGGGGGGCCGGGTGGAGCAATCAGCCCCAGCATTTT; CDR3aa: CASSFRGAGWSNQPQHF
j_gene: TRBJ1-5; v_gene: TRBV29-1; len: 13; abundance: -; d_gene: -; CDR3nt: TGCAGCGTGATAACAGGGTTCAATCAGCCCCAGCATTTT; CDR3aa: CSVITGFNQPQHF
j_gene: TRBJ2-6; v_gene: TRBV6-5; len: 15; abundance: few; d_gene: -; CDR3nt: TGTGCCAGCAGTTACGCGGTCTCTGGGGCCAACGTCCTGACTTTC; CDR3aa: CASSYAVSGANVLTF